This T cell receptor beta chain was documented in a study of cytomegalovirus exposure and HLA in healthy donors. The CDR3 is 12 amino acids. V shed 4 bases and J shed 9 bases, with 13 bases lying between them. The germline gives CDR1 SGHDT, CDR2 YYEEEE. Study conclusions and caveats: Most subjects' HLA-A and HLA-B alleles were reportedly predicted from TCR beta sequences.

Healthy donors of bone marrow made up the group. About this clone itself: Its target is unknown.

The PCR employed 60 Vbeta primers together with 13 Jbeta primers. Using immunoSEQ multiplex PCR, the repertoire was profiled, and TCRdb retains in-frame clones only, with some absent. The sample is made up of 95,000 to 150,000 clones, and the top ten hold under 1.3% of it. Sequencing used PBMCs. The chain couples TRBV5-6 to TRBJ1-1; D is perhaps TRBD1 (6 bases). The clonotype originates from a man between 18 and 35 years old in good health and CMV-seronegative. CDR3 sequence: CASSLRTAQAFF. The CDR3 nucleotides are TGTGCCAGCAGCCTCCGGACAGCTCAAGCTTTCTTT.